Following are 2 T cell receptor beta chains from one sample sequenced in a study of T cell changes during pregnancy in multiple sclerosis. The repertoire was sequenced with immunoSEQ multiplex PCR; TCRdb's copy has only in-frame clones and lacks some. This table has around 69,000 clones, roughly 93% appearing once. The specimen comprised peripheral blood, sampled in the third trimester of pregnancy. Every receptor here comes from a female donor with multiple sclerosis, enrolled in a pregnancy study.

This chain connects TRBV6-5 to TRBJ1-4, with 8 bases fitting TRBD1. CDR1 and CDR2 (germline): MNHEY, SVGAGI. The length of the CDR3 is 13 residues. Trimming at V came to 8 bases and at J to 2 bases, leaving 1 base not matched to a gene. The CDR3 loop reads CASSGGTNEKLFF. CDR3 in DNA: TGTGCCAGCTCAGGGGGCACTAATGAAAAACTGTTTTTT.

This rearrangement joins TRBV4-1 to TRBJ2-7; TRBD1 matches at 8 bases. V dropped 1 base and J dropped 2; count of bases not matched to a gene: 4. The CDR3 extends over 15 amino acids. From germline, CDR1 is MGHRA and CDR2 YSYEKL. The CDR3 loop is CASSQAGGHPYEQYF. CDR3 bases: TGCGCCAGCAGCCAAGCAGGGGGCCATCCCTACGAGCAGTACTTC.